This TCR beta chain was observed in a study of metastatic and nonmetastatic thyroid tumors. Study-wide context: Across peripheral blood and tumor or nodule tissue samples taken from malignant and benign thyroid patients, the repertoires were compared with one another.

The CDR3 spans 14 residues. The V gene's germline CDR1 is SGHDT and CDR2 YYEEEE. V dropped 5 bases and J dropped 5 bases, with 14 bases sitting between them. Each patient went into thyroid surgery without having received any treatment. TCRdb re-called clones from the PCR reads using MiXCR. The sample lists fewer than 35,000 clones; roughly 29% were seen once. The chain uses TRBV5-6 and TRBJ1-3; possible D gene TRBD1, 5 bases. This receptor was identified in a female donor with papillary thyroid cancer or a benign thyroid nodule (not recorded which). Some clones in this sample may be carry-over from other donors' samples. Material for sequencing was blood. The CDR3 loop is CASRQTGSRNTIYF. The CDR3 DNA follows: TGTGCCAGCAGGCAAACAGGTTCTAGAAACACCATATATTTT. The whole variable domain, remainder taken from reference TRBV5-6 and TRBJ1-3, is DAGVTQSPTHLIKTRGQQVTLRCSPKSGHDTVSWYQQALGQGPQFIFQYYEEEERQRGNFPDRFSGHQFPNYSSELNVNALLLGDSALYLCASRQTGSRNTIYFGEGSWLTVV.